In this sample, the clone carrying this TCR beta chain turned up once. Its specificity is unknown. Repertoires were generated with immunoSEQ multiplex PCR, while TCRdb's copy carries only in-frame clones and drops some. The profile shows about 2.2 million clones, just over 90% of them singletons. This entry is derived from a study of shared clonotypes between healthy human individuals. Terminally differentiated effector memory CD45RA+ cells were excluded from the naive CD8 cells, which were CD45RO-negative and positively selected for CCR7. Study-wide results and limits: Since donors were few, the genetic and exposure-history diversity represented was limited. The study found roughly 5% of naive CD4 clonotypes shared across four donors. Clonotype sharing among the donors was expected to vary with sequencing depth.

Sequenced input: naive CD8+ T cells from PBMCs. This clonotype was sampled from a man younger than 35 in good health. Some clones in this sample may be carry-over from other donors' samples.

CDR3 loop: CASSLGDRPPANVLTF. CDR3 bases: TGTGCCAGCAGCCTAGGGGACAGGCCCCCAGCCAACGTCCTGACTTTC. The chain carries TRBV11-2 and TRBJ2-6; TRBD1 matches at 8 bases. V was pared by 5 bases and J by 7 bases, with 10 bases of the junction left unmatched. Germline V gene data show CDR1 as SGHAT and CDR2 as FQNNGV. The CDR3 consists of 16 residues.